This T cell receptor beta chain was captured in a study of identical twins. The study, taken as a whole, reports: Fewer insertions were carried by abundant cord blood beta clonotypes, but none was seen in memory repertoires.

The cDNA had a unique molecular identifier and a template-switch universal primer site. TCRdb independently ran MiXCR on the 5' RACE reads; one entry per CDR3 protein. The sample carries some 1,600,000 distinct CDR3 sequences, about 32% recorded once. Of note for this clonotype: No antigen is known for it.

This CDR3 region has 15 residues. Looked up from germline, CDR1 is SQVTM and CDR2 is ANQGSEA. V lost 6 bases, J lost 1 base, and 16 bases lay in between. All donors were healthy Caucasians. The TCR originated in a newborn girl in good health. This chain uses TRBV29-1 with TRBJ1-5, with TRBD1 as a possible D gene (5 bases). What was sequenced was cord blood. The CDR3, as DNA: TGCAGCGTAGCTCAAGGGGCAGACAGCAATCAGCCCCAGCATTTT. Protein product: CSVAQGADSNQPQHF.